These 16 T cell receptor beta chains were all obtained from the same sample, sequenced in a study of blood T cells in healthy people across ages. Alongside a J-beta primer mix, a sample-barcoded 5' primer served in a second PCR lasting about 6 to 12 cycles. Via MiXCR, TCRdb re-called the 5' RACE reads, giving one row per CDR3 protein. The sample has about 1.7 million distinct CDR3 sequences; approximately 28% are singletons. Specimen: blood. These receptor sequences come from a woman aged 30 to 39 in good health.

Details on this clonotype: An end of the junction differs from the germline gene, which may be a read error. The chain has TRBV5-1 and TRBJ2-7; D is perhaps TRBD1 (6 bases). Germline V gene data show CDR1 as SGHRS and CDR2 as YFSETQ. This CDR3 region has 15 residues. DNA of the CDR3: TGCGCCAGCAGCTCCTGGCAGGGGATAACCTACGGGCAGTACTTC. As protein: CASSSWQGITYGQYF.

A few counts support this clonotype. The V and J genes are TRBV7-3 and TRBJ2-3; 10 bases align to TRBD1. V shed 4 bases, J shed 5 bases, and the junction held 6 bases outside the gene matches. The CDR3 length is 15 residues. CDR1 and CDR2 from the germline V gene are SGHTA and FQGTGA. This CDR3 is CASSSGTGDRDTQYF. The CDR3 DNA follows: TGTGCCAGCAGCTCCGGGACAGGGGACCGAGATACGCAGTATTTT. Using reference TRBV7-3 and TRBJ2-3 for the parts outside the CDR3, the full variable domain is GAGVSQTPSNKVTEKGKYVELRCDPISGHTALYWYRQSLGQGPEFLIYFQGTGAADDSGLPNDRFFAVRPEGSVSTLKIQRTERGDSAVYLCASSSGTGDRDTQYFGPGTRLTVL.

This sequence joins TRBV4-1 and TRBJ2-5; no reliable D call. Trimming left V 0 bases short and J 5 bases short, with 7 bases between. The CDR3 length is 13 residues. Germline CDR1 MGHRA, CDR2 YSYEKL. The CDR3 loop reads CASSQDHWETQYF. For the CDR3, the DNA is TGCGCCAGCAGCCAAGATCATTGGGAGACCCAGTACTTC.

This chain connects TRBV6-1 to TRBJ2-1; 7 nucleotides align to TRBD1. Germline V gives CDR1 MNHNS, CDR2 SASEGT. Losses at the gene ends were 6 bases for V and 3 bases for J; bases not matched to a gene: 5. The length of the CDR3 is 14 residues. The CDR3 protein is CASRGDSRYNEQFF. For the CDR3, the DNA is TGTGCCAGCAGGGGGGACAGTCGCTACAATGAGCAGTTCTTC.

There are a few counts of this clonotype. The gene calls are TRBV4-2 and TRBJ2-3, with D perhaps matching TRBD2 (5 bases). The V and J ends lost 0 bases and 2 bases respectively, with 15 bases between them. Germline CDR1 is LGHNA and CDR2 is YNFKEQ. CDR3 length: 17 amino acids. CDR3 loop: CASSQERAEDLTDTQYF. CDR3 nucleotides: TGTGCCAGCAGCCAAGAAAGGGCGGAGGACCTCACAGATACGCAGTATTTT.

This clonotype was counted a single time. J is TRBJ2-3 and V is TRBV4-3; a possible D gene is TRBD1 (6 bases). The CDR3 totals 14 residues. Germline V gene sequence: CDR1 LGHNA, CDR2 YSLEER. Trimming left V 0 bases short and J 6 bases short, with 10 bases between. CDR3 bases: TGCGCCAGCAGCCAAGATACAGGGTATGATACGCAGTATTTT. Translated, it gives CASSQDTGYDTQYF.

This clonotype was picked up a small number of times. The gene calls are TRBV7-9 and TRBJ1-1; D gene unclear. From germline, CDR1 is SEHNR and CDR2 FQNEAQ (reference sequence). Trimming cost V 6 bases and J 5 bases, with 10 bases left between them. The CDR3 extends over 12 amino acids. Here the CDR3 reads CASSHSPTEAFF. CDR3 DNA sequence: TGTGCCAGCAGTCATTCGCCTACTGAAGCTTTCTTT.

The chain uses TRBV20-1 and TRBJ1-2; no firm D call. The CDR3 has 12 amino acids. Germline-derived CDR1 and CDR2 are DFQATT and SNEGSKA (reference sequence). Deletions cut 4 bases from V and 7 bases from J, with 13 bases between. The CDR3 coding sequence is TGCAGTGCTACATGGGCCCCTTCTGGCTACACCTTC. Translated: CSATWAPSGYTF.

In its sample, this clonotype was seen a few times. The rearrangement links TRBV12-3 or TRBV12-4 to TRBJ2-7, with TRBD2 identical over 12 bases. The CDR3 is 15 residues long. The V segment lost 6 bases and the J segment 1 base; nucleotides outside the gene matches: 4. In DNA form, the CDR3 reads TGTGCCAGCAGAATTGGACTAGCGGGGTCCTACGAGCAGTACTTC. Encoded protein: CASRIGLAGSYEQYF.

This clonotype was observed a handful of times. V usage is TRBV20-1 and J usage is TRBJ2-5, with TRBD2 matching 7 bases. This CDR3 comprises 14 residues. Germline assignment: CDR1 DFQATT and CDR2 SNEGSKA (reference sequence). Unmatched junction bases numbered 12, after V lost 6 bases and J lost 5 bases. CDR3 in DNA: TGCAGTGCCCGAAGAGGGACTATTGGGGAGACCCAGTACTTC. Its protein is CSARRGTIGETQYF.

The V call is TRBV2, the J call TRBJ1-2, with 8 bases fitting TRBD1. V shed 1 base and J 8 bases; nucleotides not matched to a gene: 6. The CDR3 is made up of 14 amino acids. The germline gives CDR1 SNHLY, CDR2 FYNNEI. The CDR3 reads CASSEVDRVNGYTF. The CDR3 DNA reads TGTGCCAGCAGTGAAGTGGACAGGGTAAACGGCTACACCTTC.

This clonotype was counted many times. The gene calls are TRBV10-3 and TRBJ2-7, with a tentative D call TRBD2 (5 bases). This CDR3 is built from 12 residues. CDR1 and CDR2 from the germline V gene are ENHRY and SYGVKD. V was trimmed by 1 base and J by 7 bases, leaving 8 bases between them. CDR3 protein: CAISEYEGEQYF. CDR3 nucleotides: TGTGCCATCAGTGAGTATGAGGGAGAGCAGTACTTC.

The V call is TRBV5-1, the J call TRBJ2-1; 9 bases align to TRBD1. The CDR3 spans 15 residues. Per the germline V gene, CDR1 is SGHRS and CDR2 is YFSETQ. The J segment lost 5 bases and the V segment lost 4 bases, leaving 7 bases of the junction unmatched. The CDR3 DNA sequence: TGCGCCAGCAGCCTCCCCGGGACAGGGAACAATGAGCAGTTCTTC. As protein: CASSLPGTGNNEQFF.

The J gene is TRBJ2-5, the V gene TRBV20-1; no clear D. Germline CDR1 reads DFQATT; CDR2 reads SNEGSKA (reference sequence). The CDR3 length is 13 residues. V dropped 0 bases and J dropped 14 bases, with 19 bases sitting between them. The CDR3 reads CSAREERLKKDYF. CDR3 DNA: TGCAGTGCTAGAGAAGAGAGGTTGAAGAAGGACTACTTC.

Remarks on this clonotype: At one boundary the junction diverges from the germline segment, which might be a read error. The CDR3 spells CASSPTGSYVQYF. DNA for the CDR3: TGTGCCAGCAGCCCCACCGGGTCCTACGTGCAGTACTTC. V is TRBV5-5 and J is TRBJ2-7, with no clear D. Germline CDR1 SGHKS, CDR2 YYEKEE (reference sequence). The CDR3 runs to 13 residues. Using reference TRBV5-5 and TRBJ2-7 for the parts outside the CDR3, the full variable domain is DAGVTQSPTHLIKTRGQQVTLRCSPISGHKSVSWYQQVLGQGPQFIFQYYEKEERGRGNFPDRFSARQFPNYSSELNVNALLLGDSALYLCASSPTGSYVQYFGPGTRLTVT.

This clonotype came up a few times. J is TRBJ2-3 and V is TRBV7-9; D gene unclear. Germline loops: CDR1 SEHNR, CDR2 FQNEAQ (reference sequence). V lost 4 bases and J 4 bases, leaving 18 bases between the germline ends. This CDR3 is 16 amino acids long. The CDR3, as DNA: TGTGCCAGCAGCTCATACCTGGTGCGGAGCGCAGATACGCAGTATTTT. Amino acid sequence: CASSSYLVRSADTQYF.